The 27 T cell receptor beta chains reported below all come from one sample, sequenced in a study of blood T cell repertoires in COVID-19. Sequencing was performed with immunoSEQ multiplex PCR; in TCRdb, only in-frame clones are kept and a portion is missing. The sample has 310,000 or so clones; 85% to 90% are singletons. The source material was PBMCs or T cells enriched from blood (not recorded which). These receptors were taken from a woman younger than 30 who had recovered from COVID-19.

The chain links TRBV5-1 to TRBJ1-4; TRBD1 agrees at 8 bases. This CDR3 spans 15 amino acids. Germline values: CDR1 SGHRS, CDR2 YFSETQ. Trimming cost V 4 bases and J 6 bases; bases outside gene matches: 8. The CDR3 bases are TGCGCCAGCAGCATCGCACCGGACAGGGATGAAAAACTGTTTTTT. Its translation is CASSIAPDRDEKLFF.

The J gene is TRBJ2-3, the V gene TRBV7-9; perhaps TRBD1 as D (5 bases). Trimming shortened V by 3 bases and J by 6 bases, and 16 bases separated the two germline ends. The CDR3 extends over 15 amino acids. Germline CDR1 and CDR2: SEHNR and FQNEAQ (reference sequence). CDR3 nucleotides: TGTGCCAGCAGCTTCATTCAGGGTGAATCTGATACGCAGTATTTT. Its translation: CASSFIQGESDTQYF.

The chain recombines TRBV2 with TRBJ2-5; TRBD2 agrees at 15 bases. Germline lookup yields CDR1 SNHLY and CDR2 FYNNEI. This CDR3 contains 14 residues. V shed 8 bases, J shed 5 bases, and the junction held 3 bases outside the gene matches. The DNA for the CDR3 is TGTGCCAGCGGGGGACTAGCGGGAGGTGAGACCCAGTACTTC. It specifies CASGGLAGGETQYF.

The CDR3 loop reads CASSSLGQGMTEAFF. In DNA, the CDR3 is TGCGCCAGCAGCTCCCTGGGACAGGGGATGACTGAAGCTTTCTTT. V usage is TRBV5-1 and J usage is TRBJ1-1; 10 nucleotides match TRBD1. Germline V lookup: CDR1 SGHRS, CDR2 YFSETQ. The CDR3 has 15 residues. V shed 3 bases, J shed 5 bases, and the junction held 7 bases outside the gene matches. Filled out from reference TRBV5-1 and TRBJ1-1, the complete variable domain reads KAGVTQTPRYLIKTRGQQVTLSCSPISGHRSVSWYQQTPGQGLQFLFEYFSETQRNKGNFPGRFSGRQFSNSRSEMNVSTLELGDSALYLCASSSLGQGMTEAFFGQGTRLTVV.

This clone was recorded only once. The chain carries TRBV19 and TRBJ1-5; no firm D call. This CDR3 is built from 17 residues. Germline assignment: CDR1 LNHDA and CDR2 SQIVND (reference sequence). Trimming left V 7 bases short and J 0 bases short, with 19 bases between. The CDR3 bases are TGTGCCAGTACCTTCCCGTCGACATTGTATAGCAATCAGCCCCAGCATTTT. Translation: CASTFPSTLYSNQPQHF.

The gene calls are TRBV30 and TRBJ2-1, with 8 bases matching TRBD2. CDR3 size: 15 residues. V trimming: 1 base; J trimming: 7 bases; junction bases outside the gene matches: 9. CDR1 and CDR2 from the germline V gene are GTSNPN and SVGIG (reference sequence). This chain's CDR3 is CAWSGDGTRWNEQFF. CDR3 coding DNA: TGTGCCTGGAGTGGCGACGGGACTAGGTGGAATGAGCAGTTCTTC.

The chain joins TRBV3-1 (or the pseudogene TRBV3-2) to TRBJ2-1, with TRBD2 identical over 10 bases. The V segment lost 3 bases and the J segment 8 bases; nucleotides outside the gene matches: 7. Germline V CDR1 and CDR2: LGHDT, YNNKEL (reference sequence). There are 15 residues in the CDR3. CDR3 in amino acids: CASSQEREGLDEQFF. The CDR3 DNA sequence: TGTGCCAGCAGCCAGGAGCGGGAGGGCCTCGATGAGCAGTTCTTC.

CDR3 nucleotide sequence: TGTGCCTGGAGTGTAAGGACAGGCTATGAAAAACTGTTTTTT. Residues: CAWSVRTGYEKLFF. The chain links TRBV30 to TRBJ1-4, with 7 bases that match TRBD1. The germline gives CDR1 GTSNPN, CDR2 SVGIG (reference sequence). Trimming removed 0 bases from V and 6 bases from J; junction bases left unmatched: 4. The CDR3 has 14 amino acids.

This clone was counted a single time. This CDR3 is CASSSGNLEAFF. The CDR3 nucleotides read TGTGCCAGCAGTTCAGGGAATCTTGAAGCTTTCTTT. The chain recombines TRBV2 with TRBJ1-1, with D perhaps TRBD1 (5 bases). This CDR3 has 12 residues. The germline CDR1 and CDR2 sequences are SNHLY and FYNNEI. V lost 5 bases and J 7 bases, leaving 11 bases between the germline ends.

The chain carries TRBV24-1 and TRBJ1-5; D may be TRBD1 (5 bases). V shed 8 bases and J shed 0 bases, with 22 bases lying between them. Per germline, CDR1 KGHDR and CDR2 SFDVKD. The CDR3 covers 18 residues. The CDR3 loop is CATNRPGLGPYSNQPQHF. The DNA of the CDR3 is TGTGCCACCAACCGTCCGGGACTGGGACCCTATAGCAATCAGCCCCAGCATTTT.

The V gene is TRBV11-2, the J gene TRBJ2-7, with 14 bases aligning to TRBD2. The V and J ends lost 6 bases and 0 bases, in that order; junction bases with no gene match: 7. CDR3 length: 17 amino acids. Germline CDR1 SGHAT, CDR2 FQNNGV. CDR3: CASSLLGTSGGSYEQYF. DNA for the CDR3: TGTGCCAGCAGTCTATTGGGGACTAGCGGGGGCTCCTACGAGCAGTACTTC.

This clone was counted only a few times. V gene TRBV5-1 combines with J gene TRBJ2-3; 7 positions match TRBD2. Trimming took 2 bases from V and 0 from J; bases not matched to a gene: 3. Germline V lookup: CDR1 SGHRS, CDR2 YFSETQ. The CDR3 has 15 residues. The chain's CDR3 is CASSLNGGSTDTQYF. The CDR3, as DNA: TGCGCCAGCAGCTTAAACGGGGGGAGCACAGATACGCAGTATTTT.

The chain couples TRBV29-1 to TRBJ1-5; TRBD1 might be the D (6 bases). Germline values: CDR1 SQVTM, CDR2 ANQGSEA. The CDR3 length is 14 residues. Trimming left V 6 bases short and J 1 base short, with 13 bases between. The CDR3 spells CSVSQGSSNQPQHF. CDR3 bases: TGCAGCGTAAGTCAGGGGTCCAGCAATCAGCCCCAGCATTTT.

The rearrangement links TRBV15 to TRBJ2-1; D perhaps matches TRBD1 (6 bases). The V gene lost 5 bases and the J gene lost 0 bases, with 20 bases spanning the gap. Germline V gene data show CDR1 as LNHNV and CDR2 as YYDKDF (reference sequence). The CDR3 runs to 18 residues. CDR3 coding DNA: TGTGCCACCAGCCCTCAGGGGACAAGGTCCAGCTCCTACAATGAGCAGTTCTTC. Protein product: CATSPQGTRSSSYNEQFF.

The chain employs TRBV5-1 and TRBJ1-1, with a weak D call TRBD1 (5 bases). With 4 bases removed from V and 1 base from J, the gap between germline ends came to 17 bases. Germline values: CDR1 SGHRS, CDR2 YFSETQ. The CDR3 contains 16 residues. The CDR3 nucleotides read TGCGCCAGCAGCCTGCAGGGTTTGACGAGGAACACTGAAGCTTTCTTT. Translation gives CASSLQGLTRNTEAFF.

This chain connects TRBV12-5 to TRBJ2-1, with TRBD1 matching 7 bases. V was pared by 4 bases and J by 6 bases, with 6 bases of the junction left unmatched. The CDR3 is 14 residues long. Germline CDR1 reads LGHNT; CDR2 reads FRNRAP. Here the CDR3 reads CASGWPDRVNEQFF. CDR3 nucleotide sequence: TGTGCTAGTGGTTGGCCTGACAGGGTCAATGAGCAGTTCTTC.

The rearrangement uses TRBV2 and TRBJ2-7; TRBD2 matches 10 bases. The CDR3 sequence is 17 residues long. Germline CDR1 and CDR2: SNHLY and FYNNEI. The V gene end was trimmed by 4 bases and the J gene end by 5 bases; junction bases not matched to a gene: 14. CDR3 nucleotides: TGTGCCAGCAGTGTAGAAAGCGGGAGGGTTATTCCCCACGAGCAGTACTTC. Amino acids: CASSVESGRVIPHEQYF.

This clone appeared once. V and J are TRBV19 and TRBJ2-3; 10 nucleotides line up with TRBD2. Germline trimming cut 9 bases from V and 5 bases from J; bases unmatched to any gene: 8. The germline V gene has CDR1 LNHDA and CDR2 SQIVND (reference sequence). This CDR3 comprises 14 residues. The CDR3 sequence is CASKGPSGRDTQYF. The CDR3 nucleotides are TGTGCCAGCAAAGGGCCTAGCGGGAGAGATACGCAGTATTTT. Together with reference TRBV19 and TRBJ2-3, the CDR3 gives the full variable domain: DGGITQSPKYLFRKEGQNVTLSCEQNLNHDAMYWYRQDPGQGLRLIYYSQIVNDFQKGDIAEGYSVSREKKESFPLTVTSAQKNPTAFYLCASKGPSGRDTQYFGPGTRLTVL.

The CDR3 DNA is TGTGCCAGCGGGGGGGGAGGAGCCTGGTTGGGCACTGAAGCTTTCTTT. Its protein is CASGGGGAWLGTEAFF. The rearrangement uses TRBV28 and TRBJ1-1, with D perhaps matching TRBD1 (5 bases). Trimming stripped 8 bases from V and 4 bases from J, with 23 bases between. The CDR3 loop spans 16 amino acids. Germline V gives CDR1 MDHEN, CDR2 SYDVKM.

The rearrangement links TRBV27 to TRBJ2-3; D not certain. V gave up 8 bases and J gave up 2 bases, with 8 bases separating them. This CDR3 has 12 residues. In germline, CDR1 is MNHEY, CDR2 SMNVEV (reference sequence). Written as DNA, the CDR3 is TGTGCCAGCCCTACTAACACAGATACGCAGTATTTT. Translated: CASPTNTDTQYF.

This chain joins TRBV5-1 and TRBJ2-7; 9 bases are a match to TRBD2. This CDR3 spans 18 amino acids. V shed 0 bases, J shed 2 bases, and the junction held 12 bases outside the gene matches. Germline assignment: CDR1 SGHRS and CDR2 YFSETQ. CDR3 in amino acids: CASSLVASGNPKPYEQYF. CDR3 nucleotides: TGCGCCAGCAGCTTGGTGGCTAGCGGGAATCCAAAACCCTACGAGCAGTACTTC.

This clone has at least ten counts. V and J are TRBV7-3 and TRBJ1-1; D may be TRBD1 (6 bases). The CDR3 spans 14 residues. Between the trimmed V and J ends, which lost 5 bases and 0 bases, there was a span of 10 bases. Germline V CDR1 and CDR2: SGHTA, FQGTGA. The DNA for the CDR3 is TGTGCCAGCAGCCTCGGACAGATGAACACTGAAGCTTTCTTT. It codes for CASSLGQMNTEAFF.

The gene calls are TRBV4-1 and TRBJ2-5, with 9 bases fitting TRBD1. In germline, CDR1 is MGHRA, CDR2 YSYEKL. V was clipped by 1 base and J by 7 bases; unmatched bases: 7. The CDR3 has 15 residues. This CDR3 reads CASSQGGTGQGTQYF. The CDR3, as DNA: TGCGCCAGCAGCCAAGGAGGGACAGGGCAGGGGACCCAGTACTTC.

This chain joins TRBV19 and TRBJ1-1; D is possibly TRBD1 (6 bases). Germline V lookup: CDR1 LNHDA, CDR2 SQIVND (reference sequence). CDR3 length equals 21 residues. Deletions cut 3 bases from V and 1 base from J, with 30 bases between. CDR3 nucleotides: TGTGCCAGTAGTATTCGGGGCTCCATCCCCGGGACACCTACCCAGAACACTGAAGCTTTCTTT. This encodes CASSIRGSIPGTPTQNTEAFF.

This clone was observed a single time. The CDR3 bases are TGTGCCAGCAGGTCCGGGATCCGGGTGAACACTGAAGCTTTCTTT. It translates to CASRSGIRVNTEAFF. The J gene is TRBJ1-1, the V gene TRBV9; D call uncertain. This CDR3 has 15 residues. With 5 bases removed from V and 0 bases from J, the gap between germline ends came to 14 bases. Looked up from germline, CDR1 is SGDLS and CDR2 is YYNGEE.

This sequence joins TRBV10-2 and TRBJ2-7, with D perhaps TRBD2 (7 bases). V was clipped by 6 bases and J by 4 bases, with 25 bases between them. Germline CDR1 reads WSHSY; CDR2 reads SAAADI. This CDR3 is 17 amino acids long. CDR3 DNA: TGCGCCAGCAGCGGGGGGCCATACCTCTACGGGGGTTACGAGCAGTACTTC. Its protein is CASSGGPYLYGGYEQYF.

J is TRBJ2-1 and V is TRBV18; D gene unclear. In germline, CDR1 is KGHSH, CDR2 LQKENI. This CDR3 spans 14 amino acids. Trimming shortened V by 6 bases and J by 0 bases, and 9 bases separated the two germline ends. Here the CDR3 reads CASSRGSSYNEQFF. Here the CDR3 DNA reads TGTGCCAGCTCCCGAGGAAGCTCCTACAATGAGCAGTTCTTC.